Reported below is one T cell receptor beta chain. The data were produced by immunoSEQ multiplex PCR, yet TCRdb's version contains in-frame clones alone and is incomplete. This sample has approximately 200,000 clones, with roughly 90% found just once. This entry belongs to a study of T cell responses to AZD1222 COVID-19 vaccine. Researchers grouped second doses given at about 4 or about 12 weeks into one pool. This TCR came from an adult who received the AZD1222 COVID-19 vaccine. The input for sequencing was peripheral blood, taken 28 days after the second AZD1222 dose.

The CDR3: CASSLGSQIAKNIQYF. The CDR3 DNA reads TGTGCCAGCAGCTTAGGGAGTCAAATAGCCAAAAACATTCAGTACTTC. This sequence joins TRBV11-3 and TRBJ2-4; D is uncertain. Between the trimmed V and J ends, which lost 1 base and 0 bases, there was a span of 10 bases. In germline, CDR1 is SGHNT, CDR2 YENEEA. The CDR3 covers 16 residues.